The TCR beta chain under discussion was sequenced for a study of patients and donors after allogeneic stem cell transplantation (dated by TCRdb to about 2020). In its sample, this clonotype comes out as large (0.1 to 1%). It has no known antigen specificity. No clone much larger than this one lies a single base away; base qualities are absent. The method behind the library was RT-PCR. TCRdb records NextSeq 550 as the sequencer. The public sequencing data were trimmed at Q25 with fastp and processed into clonotypes with MiXCR by TCRdb, which kept only in-frame beta chains. Merged by CDR3 protein, the rows form single entries marked with the most common genes and DNA. The table for this sample lists about 1,600 distinct CDR3 sequences; 7.2% of them were counted only once. Jointly, the top ten make up 15% to 20% of the sample. CDR1 and CDR2 are drawn from the germline V gene: ENHRY, SYGVKD. V was cut back by 4 bases and J by 10 bases, leaving a gap of 8 bases between them. Including the terminal cysteine and phenylalanine, the CDR3 comprises 11 residues. Of the read, only the CDR3 DNA is kept; its 33 bases are in frame from base 1.

The sequenced material came from blood, either unsorted or a sorted T cell fraction (not recorded which). Rearrangement joined TRBV10-3 to TRBJ2-1; the D gene is perhaps TRBD1, on 6 matching bases. The clonotype originates from a human donor who was either an allogeneic HSCT recipient or a stem cell or donor lymphocyte infusion donor (not recorded which). It is not recorded whose cells these are; they may come from a transplant donor. The CDR3 protein: CAISADREQFF. In nucleotides, the sequence is TGTGCCATCAGTGCAGACAGGGAGCAGTTCTTC.